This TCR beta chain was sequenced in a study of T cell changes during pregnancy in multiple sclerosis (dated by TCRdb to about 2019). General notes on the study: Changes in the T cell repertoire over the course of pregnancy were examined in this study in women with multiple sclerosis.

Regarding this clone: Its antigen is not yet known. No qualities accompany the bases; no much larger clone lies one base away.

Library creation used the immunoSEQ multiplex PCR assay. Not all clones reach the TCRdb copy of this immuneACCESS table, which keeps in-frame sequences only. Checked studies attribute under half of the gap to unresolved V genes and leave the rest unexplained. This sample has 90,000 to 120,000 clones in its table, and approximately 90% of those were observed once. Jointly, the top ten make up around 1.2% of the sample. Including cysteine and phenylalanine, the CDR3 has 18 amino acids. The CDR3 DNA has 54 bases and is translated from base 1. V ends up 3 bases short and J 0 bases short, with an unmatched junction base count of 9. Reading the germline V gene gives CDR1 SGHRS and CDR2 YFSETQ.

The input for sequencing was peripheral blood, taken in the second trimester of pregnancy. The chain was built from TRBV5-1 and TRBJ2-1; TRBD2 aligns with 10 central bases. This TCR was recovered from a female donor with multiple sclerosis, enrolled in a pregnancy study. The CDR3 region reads CASSSKPPSGSSYNEQFF. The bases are TGCGCCAGCAGCTCAAAACCCCCTAGCGGGAGCTCCTACAATGAGCAGTTCTTC.